This T cell receptor (beta chain) was obtained from a study of T cells in Graves' hyperthyroidism and ophthalmopathy. TCR beta CDR3 sequences were amplified from RNA transcripts. First-round RT-PCR targeting the TCR CDR3 was performed with the HTBI primer set. One entry per CDR3 protein results from TCRdb running MiXCR on the multiplex PCR reads. The data show hundreds of thousands of distinct CDR3 sequences, around 14% seen once. At least ten counts were recorded for this clonotype. Its antigen is still unknown. The CDR3 runs 16 residues. Germline V gene sequence: CDR1 SGHAT, CDR2 FQDESV (reference sequence). J gave up 2 bases and V 1 base, and 5 bases lay outside the gene matches. General observations from the study: Researchers found most expanded thyroid clonotypes above 0.001 in blood as well.

V is TRBV11-1 and J is TRBJ2-3, with TRBD2 matching over 8 bases. This sequence was found in a young woman with Graves' hyperthyroidism that later progressed to Graves' ophthalmopathy. The sample comprised blood. The CDR3 bases are TGTGCCAGCAGCTTAGGATCCGGGAGGGTCACAGATACGCAGTATTTT. Its translation is CASSLGSGRVTDTQYF.